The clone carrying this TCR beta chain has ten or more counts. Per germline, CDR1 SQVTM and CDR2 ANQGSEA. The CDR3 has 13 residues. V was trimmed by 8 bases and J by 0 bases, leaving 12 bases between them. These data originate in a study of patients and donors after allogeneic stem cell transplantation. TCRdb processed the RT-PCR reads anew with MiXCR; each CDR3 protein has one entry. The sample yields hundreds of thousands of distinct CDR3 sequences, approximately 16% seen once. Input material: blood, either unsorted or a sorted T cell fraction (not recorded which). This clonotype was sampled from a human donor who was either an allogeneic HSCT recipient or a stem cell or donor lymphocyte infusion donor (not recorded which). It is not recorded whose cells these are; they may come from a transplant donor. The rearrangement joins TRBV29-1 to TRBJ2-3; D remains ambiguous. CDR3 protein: CSLGLRSTDTQYF. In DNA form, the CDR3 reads TGCAGCCTTGGGCTTCGGAGCACAGATACGCAGTATTTT.